This TCR beta chain was recovered during a study of radiotherapy plus CTLA-4 blockade in lung cancer. Study-wide context: Overall, approximately 19% of patients showed an objective response, while roughly 28% attained disease control. General study findings and limits: Tumor-origin TCR clones grew in blood after radiotherapy plus ipilimumab. Among reported predictors of response, early blood T cell clone dynamics with interferon-beta performed best.

Only in-frame clones appear in the TCRdb table, and some are missing; sequencing was by immunoSEQ multiplex PCR. The sample includes 20,000 to 30,000 clones, about 75% seen only once; the top ten take roughly a quarter. Note on this clone: Its antigen is unknown.

Per the germline V gene, CDR1 is SGHTA and CDR2 is FQGTGA. The CDR3 has 13 amino acids. Between the trimmed V and J ends, which lost 4 bases and 4 bases, there was a span of 10 bases. With ipilimumab providing CTLA-4 blockade, focal radiation was administered to patients who had chemo-refractory metastatic non-small-cell lung cancer. The chain carries TRBV7-3 and TRBJ1-1; D gene unclear. The origin of this receptor is a human donor with non-small cell lung cancer that progressed on radiotherapy plus ipilimumab. This specimen consisted of peripheral blood, obtained from a patient treated with radiotherapy plus ipilimumab. The CDR3 spells CASSYYEGTEAFF. The CDR3 nucleotides are TGTGCCAGCAGCTATTATGAGGGCACTGAAGCTTTCTTT.